This entry lists 25 T cell receptor beta chains sequenced from one sample in a study of blood T cell repertoires in COVID-19. TCRdb's copy holds only in-frame clones and misses some; the assay was immunoSEQ multiplex PCR. Of 150,000 to 160,000 clones in the sample, approximately 83% were seen once. Material for sequencing was peripheral blood. The receptors derive from a woman aged 60-75 years with COVID-19, enrolled during active disease.

The rearrangement links TRBV5-1 to TRBJ1-1, with D possibly matching TRBD1 (5 bases). V was shortened by 4 bases and J by 5 bases, with 15 bases between the two germline ends. In germline, CDR1 is SGHRS, CDR2 YFSETQ. The CDR3 is 14 amino acids. In DNA form, the CDR3 reads TGCGCCAGCAGCACGTCCCAGGGCCGGACTGAAGCTTTCTTT. This encodes CASSTSQGRTEAFF.

This chain joins TRBV5-1 and TRBJ2-1; 10 nucleotides line up with TRBD2. V lost 1 base and J lost 11; bases outside the gene matches: 9. Germline V lookup: CDR1 SGHRS, CDR2 YFSETQ. The CDR3 sequence is 15 residues long. This CDR3 is CASSLQRGGGGQQFF. Here the CDR3 DNA reads TGCGCCAGCAGCTTGCAGCGGGGGGGCGGAGGTCAGCAGTTCTTC.

V and J are TRBV5-5 and TRBJ1-2; D is possibly TRBD1 (6 bases). The V gene lost 4 bases and the J gene lost 2 bases, with 12 bases spanning the gap. The CDR3 totals 14 residues. Per germline, CDR1 SGHKS and CDR2 YYEKEE (reference sequence). The CDR3 DNA reads TGTGCCAGCAGCCCCGCCGGACAGAACTATGGCTACACCTTC. Its protein product is CASSPAGQNYGYTF.

V gene TRBV20-1 combines with J gene TRBJ2-3, with D possibly matching TRBD1 (6 bases). V lost 3 bases and J 0 bases, leaving 13 bases between the germline ends. CDR1 DFQATT and CDR2 SNEGSKA come from the germline V gene (reference sequence). The CDR3 runs 15 residues. The CDR3 nucleotides are TGCAGTGCTAGTCTTACAGGGTCGAGCACAGATACGCAGTATTTT. This codes for CSASLTGSSTDTQYF.

The J gene is TRBJ2-1, the V gene TRBV12-5, with 14 bases identical to TRBD2. CDR3 length equals 15 residues. The germline V gene encodes CDR1 LGHNT and CDR2 FRNRAP. V shed 4 bases, J shed 6 bases, and the junction held 2 bases outside the gene matches. CDR3 loop: CASGYGLAGGNEQFF. The DNA of the CDR3 is TGTGCTAGTGGTTACGGACTAGCGGGGGGCAATGAGCAGTTCTTC. Using reference TRBV12-5 and TRBJ2-1 for the parts outside the CDR3, the full variable domain is DARVTQTPRHKVTEMGQEVTMRCQPILGHNTVFWYRQTMMQGLELLAYFRNRAPLDDSGMPKDRFSAEMPDATLATLKIQPSEPRDSAVYFCASGYGLAGGNEQFFGPGTRLTVL.

The chain couples TRBV30 to TRBJ1-1, with D possibly being TRBD1 (6 bases). Trimming took off 4 bases at V and 0 bases at J, with 9 bases between the two ends. Per the germline V gene, CDR1 is GTSNPN and CDR2 is SVGIG (reference sequence). There are 13 residues in the CDR3. The CDR3 nucleotides are TGTGCCTGGATCCAGGGGATGAACACTGAAGCTTTCTTT. Amino acids: CAWIQGMNTEAFF.

This clone was recorded a few times. V and J are TRBV19 and TRBJ1-1; D not certain. CDR1 and CDR2 (germline): LNHDA, SQIVND (reference sequence). V was cut by 2 bases and J by 5 bases, with 15 bases left in between. This CDR3 is 15 amino acids long. The CDR3 protein is CASSIKGDGKTEAFF. In DNA form, the CDR3 reads TGTGCCAGTAGTATAAAGGGAGACGGGAAAACTGAAGCTTTCTTT.

The chain is built from TRBV15 and TRBJ2-3; TRBD1 agrees at 7 bases. This CDR3 region has 16 residues. Germline V gives CDR1 LNHNV, CDR2 YYDKDF (reference sequence). V was pared by 4 bases and J by 3 bases, with 10 bases of the junction left unmatched. CDR3 loop: CATSTRQGTATDTQYF. The CDR3 DNA sequence: TGTGCCACCAGCACCCGACAGGGAACGGCAACAGATACGCAGTATTTT.

The J gene is TRBJ1-2, the V gene TRBV5-1; the match to TRBD1 covers 7 bases. This CDR3 has 14 amino acids. J lost 8 bases, V lost 4 bases, and 11 bases had no gene match. Germline CDR1 is SGHRS and CDR2 is YFSETQ. The CDR3 loop is CASSTGQAFEGYTF. The CDR3 nucleotides read TGCGCCAGCAGCACCGGACAGGCCTTTGAGGGCTACACCTTC.

This sequence joins TRBV25-1 and TRBJ1-1; D is unresolved. This CDR3 is built from 14 residues. The germline V gene has CDR1 MGHDK and CDR2 SYGVNS. Trimming took off 6 bases at V and 6 bases at J, with 17 bases between the two ends. CDR3 in DNA: TGTGCCAGCAGGAACCTAGGAGGTGTGGCTGAAGCTTTCTTT. It yields the protein CASRNLGGVAEAFF.

The genes are TRBV7-6 and TRBJ1-3, with D tentatively TRBD1 (5 bases). Germline V gene sequence: CDR1 SGHVS, CDR2 FNYEAQ. CDR3 length: 14 residues. Trimming cost V 4 bases and J 0 bases, with 7 bases left between them. Here the CDR3 DNA reads TGTGCCAGCAGCTCAGGGAACTCTGGAAACACCATATATTTT. Encoded protein: CASSSGNSGNTIYF.

V usage is TRBV10-1 and J usage is TRBJ1-1; 9 nucleotides align to TRBD1. Germline values: CDR1 WNHNN, CDR2 SYGVQD (reference sequence). The J segment lost 0 bases and the V segment lost 4 bases, leaving 9 bases of the junction unmatched. The CDR3 runs to 17 residues. CDR3 coding DNA: TGCGCCAGCAGTGGGGGACAGGGCGCGTCCTTGAACACTGAAGCTTTCTTT. Translated: CASSGGQGASLNTEAFF.

The rearrangement uses TRBV5-1 and TRBJ2-3; 10 bases map to TRBD2. The CDR3 is 17 residues long. J lost 5 bases, V lost 2 bases, and 11 bases had no gene match. Germline-derived CDR1 and CDR2 are SGHRS and YFSETQ. The CDR3 is CASSLIVLAGAEDTQYF. As DNA, the CDR3 is TGCGCCAGCAGCTTAATCGTCCTAGCGGGAGCGGAAGATACGCAGTATTTT.

The chain uses TRBV14 and TRBJ1-1; TRBD1 is a possible D gene (5 bases). V lost 2 bases and J 2 bases, leaving 12 bases between the germline ends. This CDR3 comprises 15 residues. CDR1 and CDR2 from the germline V gene are SGHDN and FVKESK. The CDR3 loop reads CASSQSHRRNTEAFF. The CDR3 nucleotides are TGTGCCAGCAGCCAATCCCACAGGAGAAACACTGAAGCTTTCTTT.

The CDR3 nucleotides read TGTGCCAGCAGGGAGGGACGTTTAAACACTGAAGCTTTCTTT. It translates to CASREGRLNTEAFF. This rearrangement joins TRBV2 to TRBJ1-1; D perhaps matches TRBD1 (5 bases). Germline values: CDR1 SNHLY, CDR2 FYNNEI. There are 14 residues in the CDR3. With 6 bases removed from V and 2 bases from J, the gap between germline ends came to 13 bases.

For the CDR3, the DNA is TGTGCCAGCAGGCTGGGACAGGGGAACACTGAAGCTTTCTTT. As protein: CASRLGQGNTEAFF. The rearrangement links TRBV6-5 to TRBJ1-1; 9 bases are shared with TRBD1. J gave up 1 base and V 6 bases, and 3 bases lay outside the gene matches. The CDR3 is 14 residues long. Germline assignment: CDR1 MNHEY and CDR2 SVGAGI.

The chain recombines TRBV18 with TRBJ2-1, with 10 bases lining up with TRBD2. The V and J ends lost 3 bases and 0 bases, in that order; junction bases with no gene match: 5. Germline CDR1 and CDR2: KGHSH and LQKENI. This CDR3 has 17 residues. CDR3 amino acids: CASSPGSGRPSYNEQFF. For the CDR3, the DNA is TGTGCCAGCTCACCTGGTAGCGGGAGGCCCTCCTACAATGAGCAGTTCTTC. The entire variable domain, with the rest obtained from reference TRBV18 and TRBJ2-1, is as follows: NAGVMQNPRHLVRRRGQEARLRCSPMKGHSHVYWYRQLPEEGLKFMVYLQKENIIDESGMPKERFSAEFPKEGPSILRIQQVVRGDSAAYFCASSPGSGRPSYNEQFFGPGTRLTVL.

The chain uses TRBV7-3 and TRBJ2-5; the match to TRBD2 covers 8 bases. CDR3 length: 15 amino acids. Germline CDR1 is SGHTA and CDR2 is FQGTGA. With V trimmed by 5 bases and J by 4 bases, 9 bases remained unmatched. The CDR3 loop reads CASSPTGGGRETQYF. CDR3 nucleotides: TGTGCCAGCAGCCCGACCGGCGGGGGGAGAGAGACCCAGTACTTC.

The chain combines TRBV6-6 with TRBJ1-1; 7 bases are shared with TRBD1. Per the germline V gene, CDR1 is MNHNY and CDR2 is SVGAGI (reference sequence). This CDR3 comprises 14 residues. V dropped 7 bases and J dropped 0; count of bases not matched to a gene: 5. The CDR3 nucleotides read TGTGCCAGCAAGGGGGCTTCTTTGAACACTGAAGCTTTCTTT. Translation: CASKGASLNTEAFF.

V and J are TRBV27 and TRBJ2-2; tentatively, D is TRBD1 (6 bases). Germline V CDR1 and CDR2: MNHEY, SMNVEV (reference sequence). The CDR3 extends over 16 amino acids. V was shortened by 7 bases and J by 2 bases, with 17 bases between the two germline ends. The CDR3 nucleotides are TGTGCCAGCACCTCGGGAACGACAGGAAACACCGGGGAGCTGTTTTTT. This encodes CASTSGTTGNTGELFF.

The chain is built from TRBV27 and TRBJ1-4, with D maybe TRBD1 (5 bases). Trimming cost V 2 bases and J 8 bases, with 18 bases left between them. Germline-derived CDR1 and CDR2 are MNHEY and SMNVEV (reference sequence). The CDR3 extends over 16 amino acids. The CDR3 loop is CASSLGRTGYGEKLFF. DNA of the CDR3: TGTGCCAGCAGTTTAGGGCGCACAGGTTATGGGGAAAAACTGTTTTTT.

The J gene is TRBJ2-2, the V gene TRBV11-2; 9 bases fit TRBD2. The germline V gene encodes CDR1 SGHAT and CDR2 FQNNGV. The CDR3 is 15 amino acids. Trimming took 8 bases from V and 5 from J; bases not matched to a gene: 9. The DNA of the CDR3 is TGTGCCAGCTCGGGTGGTAGCGGGAGAACCGGGGAGCTGTTTTTT. Its protein product is CASSGGSGRTGELFF. Using reference TRBV11-2 and TRBJ2-2 for the parts outside the CDR3, the full variable domain is EAGVAQSPRYKIIEKRQSVAFWCNPISGHATLYWYQQILGQGPKLLIQFQNNGVVDDSQLPKDRFSAERLKGVDSTLKIQPAKLEDSAVYLCASSGGSGRTGELFFGEGSRLTVL.

This clone was picked up one time. CDR3 nucleotides: TGCGCCAGCAGCTTGGGGACAGGGCTCAATTCACCCCTCCACTTT. As protein: CASSLGTGLNSPLHF. V gene TRBV5-1 combines with J gene TRBJ1-6, with 8 bases fitting TRBD1. V lost 0 bases and J lost 7; bases outside the gene matches: 3. This CDR3 contains 15 residues. The germline gives CDR1 SGHRS, CDR2 YFSETQ. Variable domain in full (rest from reference TRBV5-1 and TRBJ1-6): KAGVTQTPRYLIKTRGQQVTLSCSPISGHRSVSWYQQTPGQGLQFLFEYFSETQRNKGNFPGRFSGRQFSNSRSEMNVSTLELGDSALYLCASSLGTGLNSPLHFGNGTRLTVT.

The chain links TRBV25-1 to TRBJ1-6, with D unclear. Germline CDR1 and CDR2: MGHDK and SYGVNS. This CDR3 has 15 amino acids. V shed 1 base and J shed 9 bases, with 13 bases lying between them. For the CDR3, the DNA is TGTGCCAGCAGTGAATTAACGGGGAGCTTTTCACCCCTCCACTTT. Amino acid sequence: CASSELTGSFSPLHF.

The rearrangement links TRBV19 to TRBJ1-1; possibly TRBD1 for D (5 bases). The CDR3 consists of 17 residues. V lost 0 bases to trimming and J lost 4 bases, with 18 bases between them. The germline V gene encodes CDR1 LNHDA and CDR2 SQIVND (reference sequence). The CDR3 nucleotides are TGTGCCAGTAGTATAGATGTGTTCTTGGAAAGGGGCACTGAAGCTTTCTTT. Residues: CASSIDVFLERGTEAFF.